This T cell receptor beta chain appears in the sequencing data of a study of shared clonotypes between healthy human individuals. Here immunoSEQ multiplex PCR was the method, and the copy in TCRdb shows in-frame clones only, minus some. There are some 2,000,000 clones in the sample; approximately 94% occur only once, and 0.85% to 1.2% lies in the top ten. Naive CD8 isolation took CD45RO-negative cells positively selected for CCR7 and excluded terminally differentiated effector memory CD45RA+ cells. With respect to this clone: Other nucleotide sequences from this sample produce the same CDR3.

This clonotype was obtained from a man between 18 and 35 years old in good health. Sequenced input: naive CD8+ T cells sorted from blood.

The CDR3 loop reads CASSPPDRETQYF. CDR3 DNA: TGTGCCAGCTCACCCCCGGACAGGGAAACCCAGTACTTC. The gene calls are TRBV18 and TRBJ2-5; TRBD1 aligns across 8 bases. Trimming took 3 bases from V and 8 from J; bases not matched to a gene: 5. This CDR3 is built from 13 residues. The germline CDR1 and CDR2 sequences are KGHSH and LQKENI.